This T cell receptor (beta chain) was sequenced for a study of Ad26.COV2.S vaccination and SARS-CoV-2 variants. Treatment here: over 15 received Ad26.COV2.S at low or high dose, single or two shots; roughly five received placebo; per-sample allocation not given. It was on day 63 after the first vaccine or placebo injection that samples were taken. An Ad26 vector that expressed Wuhan-strain SARS-CoV-2 spike constituted the vaccine. This CDR3 is built from 14 residues. Germline lookup yields CDR1 SGHNT and CDR2 YYREEE (reference sequence). V dropped 4 bases and J dropped 7; count of bases not matched to a gene: 8. Generated by immunoSEQ multiplex PCR, the TCRdb table keeps only in-frame clones and is missing some. The profile shows 350,000 to 500,000 clones, 90% of them singletons.

The sequence came from a person between 18 and 60 years old who received the Ad26.COV2.S COVID-19 vaccine or a placebo. The sequenced sample was peripheral blood, obtained in a trial of Ad26.COV2.S vaccine versus placebo. The chain employs TRBV5-4 and TRBJ2-4; 7 bases match TRBD2. The CDR3 DNA follows: TGTGCCAGCAGCATAGGACTAGAAGGGAACATTCAGTACTTC. As protein: CASSIGLEGNIQYF.